The 10 T cell receptor beta chains below all came from one sample that was sequenced in a study of blood T cell repertoires in COVID-19. Sequencing was performed with immunoSEQ multiplex PCR; in TCRdb, only in-frame clones are kept and a portion is missing. The sample shows 150,000 to 200,000 clones, 65% to 90% of them seen only once. The sequenced sample was PBMCs or T cells enriched from blood (not recorded which). The receptors here all came from a man aged 50 to 59 who had recovered from COVID-19.

The chain recombines TRBV11-2 with TRBJ2-1, with 7 bases matching TRBD2. CDR3 length: 13 amino acids. Germline CDR1 reads SGHAT; CDR2 reads FQNNGV. V shed 1 base, J shed 6 bases, and the junction held 0 bases outside the gene matches. As DNA, the CDR3 is TGTGCCAGCAGCTTAGGGACTAGCAATGAGCAGTTCTTC. It is translated as CASSLGTSNEQFF.

CDR3 loop: CASSLGSGGAQETQYF. Written as DNA, the CDR3 is TGTGCCAGCAGTCTCGGAAGCGGGGGGGCCCAAGAGACCCAGTACTTC. V gene TRBV6-6 combines with J gene TRBJ2-5; 10 nucleotides align to TRBD2. Germline CDR1 and CDR2: MNHNY and SVGAGI (reference sequence). This CDR3 is 16 amino acids long. The J segment lost 1 base and the V segment lost 5 bases, leaving 7 bases of the junction unmatched.

A few counts support this clone. The chain is built from TRBV9 and TRBJ2-7; 7 bases are shared with TRBD1. The germline CDR1 and CDR2 sequences are SGDLS and YYNGEE. This CDR3 is 16 amino acids long. Trimming cost V 0 bases and J 0 bases; bases outside gene matches: 6. CDR3 region: CASSVVSGQDSYEQYF. The DNA for the CDR3 is TGTGCCAGCAGCGTAGTTTCAGGACAGGACTCCTACGAGCAGTACTTC.

The chain joins TRBV27 to TRBJ1-2, with a weak D call TRBD1 (6 bases). This CDR3 has 18 amino acids. Germline V gene sequence: CDR1 MNHEY, CDR2 SMNVEV (reference sequence). Between the trimmed V and J ends, which lost 7 bases and 0 bases, there was a span of 24 bases. The DNA of the CDR3 is TGTGCCAGCACCAAGTTTAGTGTTCTCAGGGGAGCTAACTATGGCTACACCTTC. Translation: CASTKFSVLRGANYGYTF.

This chain connects TRBV19 to TRBJ1-4; D is perhaps TRBD1 (5 bases). Between the trimmed V and J ends, which lost 5 bases and 0 bases, there was a span of 7 bases. This CDR3 region has 14 residues. CDR1 is LNHDA and CDR2 is SQIVND in the germline V gene (reference sequence). This CDR3 reads CASSGAATNEKLFF. The CDR3, as DNA: TGTGCCAGTAGTGGGGCGGCAACTAATGAAAAACTGTTTTTT.

This clone came up once. The rearrangement joins TRBV6-5 to TRBJ1-2; 7 bases agree with TRBD1. The CDR3 length is 14 residues. V lost 5 bases to trimming and J lost 0 bases; unmatched junction nucleotides: 3. Germline V gene data show CDR1 as MNHEY and CDR2 as SVGAGI. The CDR3 DNA is TGTGCCAGCAGTAACGGACAGGCTAACTATGGCTACACCTTC. Protein: CASSNGQANYGYTF.

The chain links TRBV4-1 to TRBJ1-5; tentative D call: TRBD1 (5 bases). V was trimmed by 3 bases and J by 3 bases, leaving 12 bases between them. The CDR3 consists of 15 residues. In germline, CDR1 is MGHRA, CDR2 YSYEKL. CDR3 DNA: TGCGCCAGCAGCCAGGTAGACAGTAACAATCAGCCCCAGCATTTT. Its protein product is CASSQVDSNNQPQHF.

This rearrangement joins TRBV7-3 to TRBJ2-2; 10 bases agree with TRBD2. Per the germline V gene, CDR1 is SGHTA and CDR2 is FQGTGA. The V segment lost 0 bases and the J segment 5 bases; nucleotides outside the gene matches: 3. CDR3 length: 16 residues. The CDR3 bases are TGTGCCAGCAGCTTAACTAGCGGGGGGTCTACCGGGGAGCTGTTTTTT. The encoded protein is CASSLTSGGSTGELFF.

The chain carries TRBV30 and TRBJ1-6; D may be TRBD1 (6 bases). This CDR3 region has 14 residues. Trimming shortened V by 3 bases and J by 7 bases, and 13 bases separated the two germline ends. Germline assignment: CDR1 GTSNPN and CDR2 SVGIG (reference sequence). The CDR3 bases are TGTGCCTGGAGCAGACAGGAGATAAATTCACCCCTCCACTTT. As protein: CAWSRQEINSPLHF.

This clone turned up a few times. The chain is built from TRBV7-9 and TRBJ2-7; D is unclear. Between the trimmed V and J ends, which lost 3 bases and 5 bases, there was a span of 11 bases. This CDR3 is built from 13 residues. Germline-derived CDR1 and CDR2 are SEHNR and FQNEAQ (reference sequence). The CDR3 protein is CASSLSEVNEQYF. CDR3 bases: TGTGCCAGCAGCTTGTCTGAGGTTAACGAGCAGTACTTC.